The next 14 T cell receptor beta chains were all read from a single sample in a study of blood T cells in healthy people across ages. The second PCR ran about 6 to 12 cycles with a sample-barcoded 5' primer and J-beta primers. TCRdb fed the 5' RACE reads into MiXCR, producing one record per CDR3 protein. Of approximately 800,000 distinct CDR3 sequences in the sample, approximately 25% were seen once. This same sample was also part of a study on T cells of mothers and their children.

Material for sequencing was blood. The origin of the receptors is a boy aged 5 to 17 in good health.

This clonotype was detected only a few times. The V and J genes are TRBV4-1 and TRBJ2-4, with D hard to call. Germline V gene sequence: CDR1 MGHRA, CDR2 YSYEKL. The CDR3 runs to 14 residues. Trimming removed 0 bases at V and 11 bases at J, with 14 bases between. This chain's CDR3 is CASSQDGDVDLQYF. CDR3 in DNA: TGCGCCAGCAGCCAAGATGGTGACGTGGACCTTCAGTACTTC.

In its sample, this clonotype was seen a few times. An end of the junction does not agree with germline; a read error may underlie this. This chain links TRBV28 with TRBJ2-3, with TRBD1 matching 7 bases. This CDR3 has 16 residues. Germline V gene lookup returns CDR1 MDHEN and CDR2 SYDVKM. Written as DNA, the CDR3 is TGTGCCAGCACGTCGCCGGGACAGCGTCGCACGGATACGCAGTATTTT. Encoded protein: CASTSPGQRRTDTQYF.

This clonotype was seen a handful of times. The chain joins TRBV27 to TRBJ2-5; 12 nucleotides agree with TRBD2. The DNA end is more similar to TRBJ2-1, so the J call may be wrong. Germline V CDR1 and CDR2: MNHEY, SMNVEV (reference sequence). The CDR3 is made up of 17 amino acids. The CDR3 sequence: CASSLLNPSGRGTEQFF. The CDR3, as DNA: TGTGCCAGCAGTTTATTAAATCCTAGCGGGAGGGGTACTGAGCAGTTCTTC.

This clonotype was seen a handful of times. The J gene is TRBJ1-5, the V gene TRBV4-3, with D tentatively TRBD1 (5 bases). The V end lost 1 base, the J end lost 7 bases, and 8 bases lay between the germline ends. Per the germline V gene, CDR1 is LGHNA and CDR2 is YSLEER. The CDR3 is made up of 13 amino acids. CDR3 region: CASSQGWGQPQHF. The CDR3, as DNA: TGCGCCAGCAGCCAAGGTTGGGGGCAGCCCCAGCATTTT.

The genes are TRBV12-3 or TRBV12-4 and TRBJ2-1, with 10 bases matching TRBD2. J gave up 8 bases and V 5 bases, and 9 bases lay outside the gene matches. CDR3 length: 15 amino acids. The DNA of the CDR3 is TGTGCCAGCAGTCCCGAGCGGGAGGGCGGCGATGAGCAGTTCTTC. Translation gives CASSPEREGGDEQFF.

The chain uses TRBV7-9 and TRBJ2-5, with 7 nucleotides matching TRBD1. There are 14 residues in the CDR3. Germline loops: CDR1 SEHNR, CDR2 FQNEAQ (reference sequence). V lost 1 base, J lost 5 bases, and 4 bases stayed unmatched. CDR3 protein: CASSLGDRAETQYF. CDR3 in DNA: TGTGCCAGCAGCTTAGGAGACAGGGCGGAGACCCAGTACTTC. The variable domain in full, with the rest retrieved from reference TRBV7-9 and TRBJ2-5, is DTGVSQNPRHKITKRGQNVTFRCDPISEHNRLYWYRQTLGQGPEFLTYFQNEAQLEKSRLLSDRFSAERPKGSFSTLEIQRTEQGDSAMYLCASSLGDRAETQYFGPGTRLLVL.

This clonotype came up a few times. The V and J genes are TRBV7-9 and TRBJ2-5, with D possibly being TRBD1 (6 bases). V gave up 4 bases and J gave up 0 bases, with 12 bases separating them. This CDR3 contains 15 residues. Germline assignment: CDR1 SEHNR and CDR2 FQNEAQ (reference sequence). Written as DNA, the CDR3 is TGTGCCAGCAGCTCATGGACAGAGTACCAAGAGACCCAGTACTTC. This encodes CASSSWTEYQETQYF. The whole variable domain, remainder taken from reference TRBV7-9 and TRBJ2-5, is DTGVSQNPRHKITKRGQNVTFRCDPISEHNRLYWYRQTLGQGPEFLTYFQNEAQLEKSRLLSDRFSAERPKGSFSTLEIQRTEQGDSAMYLCASSSWTEYQETQYFGPGTRLLVL.

The chain has TRBV28 and TRBJ2-5; D might be TRBD2 (5 bases). The CDR3 spans 12 residues. V dropped 6 bases and J dropped 4 bases, with 9 bases sitting between them. CDR1 and CDR2 from the germline V gene are MDHEN and SYDVKM. CDR3 residues: CASRSGLETQYF. For the CDR3, the DNA is TGTGCCAGCAGGTCGGGGTTAGAGACCCAGTACTTC.

This clonotype appeared a few times. The chain recombines TRBV7-3 with TRBJ2-1; maybe TRBD2 (5 bases). V lost 4 bases and J lost 8, with 18 bases in between. CDR3 length equals 15 residues. Germline-derived CDR1 and CDR2 are SGHTA and FQGTGA. In DNA, the CDR3 is TGTGCCAGCAGCTCCTCACCTAGCCTCGGCGATGAGCAGTTCTTC. Amino acid sequence: CASSSSPSLGDEQFF.

In its sample, this clonotype was seen a few times. This sequence joins TRBV12-3 or TRBV12-4 and TRBJ2-6, with D unclear. The V gene lost 4 bases and the J gene lost 3 bases, with 7 bases spanning the gap. CDR3 length: 14 amino acids. CDR3 sequence: CASSSGVGANVLTF. DNA for the CDR3: TGTGCCAGCAGTTCGGGTGTTGGGGCCAACGTCCTGACTTTC.

The genes are TRBV5-6 and TRBJ1-1; the match to TRBD1 covers 9 bases. The CDR3 covers 14 residues. J gave up 5 bases and V 3 bases, and 5 bases lay outside the gene matches. Germline assignment: CDR1 SGHDT and CDR2 YYEEEE. The CDR3 spells CASSSDRGYTEAFF. CDR3 bases: TGTGCCAGCAGCTCGGACAGGGGCTATACTGAAGCTTTCTTT. Complete variable domain (other parts from reference TRBV5-6 and TRBJ1-1): DAGVTQSPTHLIKTRGQQVTLRCSPKSGHDTVSWYQQALGQGPQFIFQYYEEEERQRGNFPDRFSGHQFPNYSSELNVNALLLGDSALYLCASSSDRGYTEAFFGQGTRLTVV.

Remarks on this clonotype: At one end the junction does not follow the germline gene, possibly because of a read error. J is TRBJ2-4 and V is TRBV7-9; possibly TRBD1 for D (6 bases). The CDR3 extends over 16 amino acids. Germline CDR1 SEHNR, CDR2 FQNEAQ (reference sequence). The CDR3 region is CASTPGDTLAKNIRYF. In DNA, the CDR3 is TGTGCCAGCACCCCAGGGGACACCTTAGCCAAAAACATTCGGTACTTC.

This rearrangement joins TRBV7-4 to TRBJ2-5; 9 bases are shared with TRBD1. The end of the DNA fits TRBJ2-1 better, so the J call may be wrong. The germline gives CDR1 SGHVT, CDR2 SQSDAQ. The CDR3 length is 15 residues. CDR3 DNA: TGTGCCAGCATCAATTGGGACAGGGCGGACAATGAGCAGTTCTTC. Translation: CASINWDRADNEQFF.

V and J are TRBV2 and TRBJ2-7; possible D gene TRBD2, 6 bases. V lost 3 bases and J 3 bases, leaving 9 bases between the germline ends. Germline V gene data show CDR1 as SNHLY and CDR2 as FYNNEI. This CDR3 has 13 amino acids. CDR3 region: CASSEGGVYEQYF. CDR3 nucleotide sequence: TGTGCCAGCAGTGAGGGCGGGGTCTACGAGCAGTACTTC.